Below, 8 T cell receptor beta chains from the same sample are listed, as sequenced in a study of T cell responses to AZD1222 COVID-19 vaccine. Sequenced by immunoSEQ multiplex PCR; TCRdb stores in-frame clones only, minus some. The sample holds approximately 180,000 clones, 70% to 90% seen once. Sequencing was performed on peripheral blood, taken on day 0 of AZD1222 vaccination. Source of these receptors: an adult in good health.

The V gene is TRBV28, the J gene TRBJ1-2; D uncertain. This CDR3 is built from 14 residues. Germline CDR1 MDHEN, CDR2 SYDVKM. Between the trimmed V and J ends, which lost 5 bases and 4 bases, there was a span of 14 bases. CDR3 DNA sequence: TGTGCCAGCAGTGGCCCGGAGGCGGGCTATGGCTACACCTTC. This codes for CASSGPEAGYGYTF.

This sequence joins TRBV24-1 and TRBJ2-3; possibly TRBD2 for D (5 bases). V was cut by 1 base and J by 1 base, with 11 bases left in between. The germline V gene has CDR1 KGHDR and CDR2 SFDVKD. The CDR3 covers 16 residues. DNA of the CDR3: TGTGCCACCAGTGATTTCGGAGGTGTGGGCACAGATACGCAGTATTTT. Protein sequence: CATSDFGGVGTDTQYF.

As for this clone: The same CDR3 also results from other DNA sequences found in this sample. The CDR3 region is CASSLGGQTYEQYF. CDR3 nucleotide sequence: TGTGCCAGCAGCTTAGGCGGACAGACGTACGAGCAGTACTTC. The chain carries TRBV7-9 and TRBJ2-7, with D possibly being TRBD1 (6 bases). Per germline, CDR1 SEHNR and CDR2 FQNEAQ (reference sequence). V lost 1 base and J lost 4, with 11 bases in between. The CDR3 has 14 residues.

The chain joins TRBV2 to TRBJ2-5; D call uncertain. The CDR3 sequence is 12 residues long. V lost 8 bases and J 5 bases, leaving 12 bases between the germline ends. Germline values: CDR1 SNHLY, CDR2 FYNNEI. The CDR3 sequence is CASLPSRETQYF. DNA for the CDR3: TGTGCCAGCCTCCCAAGCAGGGAGACCCAGTACTTC. Full variable domain (outside the CDR3, taken from reference TRBV2 and TRBJ2-5): EPEVTQTPSHQVTQMGQEVILRCVPISNHLYFYWYRQILGQKVEFLVSFYNNEISEKSEIFDDQFSVERPDGSNFTLKIRSTKLEDSAMYFCASLPSRETQYFGPGTRLLVL.

The chain recombines TRBV3-1 (or the pseudogene TRBV3-2) with TRBJ2-7, with 9 positions matching TRBD2. This CDR3 region has 16 residues. V lost 4 bases to trimming and J lost 6 bases; unmatched junction nucleotides: 13. Germline CDR1 reads LGHDT; CDR2 reads YNNKEL (reference sequence). The CDR3 sequence is CASSPGGISGGLEQYF. CDR3 bases: TGTGCCAGCAGCCCGGGCGGGATTAGCGGGGGACTCGAGCAGTACTTC.

The chain links TRBV11-2 to TRBJ1-1, with D hard to call. V lost 3 bases to trimming and J lost 6 bases, with 8 bases between them. The CDR3 covers 12 residues. Germline values: CDR1 SGHAT, CDR2 FQNNGV. CDR3 nucleotide sequence: TGTGCCAGCAGCTTTATGAGGTCTGAAGCTTTCTTT. It codes for CASSFMRSEAFF.

The V call is TRBV11-2, the J call TRBJ2-1; D unclear. The length of the CDR3 is 15 residues. The germline V gene has CDR1 SGHAT and CDR2 FQNNGV. Trimming took 0 bases from V and 10 from J, leaving 16 bases between them. The CDR3 sequence is CASSLDVSVVIEQFF. The CDR3 nucleotides are TGTGCCAGCAGCTTAGATGTCTCGGTCGTAATAGAGCAGTTCTTC.

The genes are TRBV15 and TRBJ2-2; tentative D call: TRBD1 (5 bases). Per the germline V gene, CDR1 is LNHNV and CDR2 is YYDKDF (reference sequence). There are 15 residues in the CDR3. The V gene lost 0 bases and the J gene lost 3 bases, with 8 bases spanning the gap. The CDR3 coding sequence is TGTGCCACCAGCAGAGATCTCAGGGACACCGGGGAGCTGTTTTTT. As protein: CATSRDLRDTGELFF.